The 3 T cell receptor beta chains reported below all come from one sample, sequenced in a study of cytomegalovirus exposure and HLA in healthy donors (dated by TCRdb to 2016 to 2017). Libraries were constructed by the immunoSEQ multiplex PCR assay. The multiplex PCR relied on a mix of 60 forward primers for TCR Vbeta segments and 13 reverse primers for TCR Jbeta segments. What TCRdb holds here is the immuneACCESS table cut down to in-frame rearrangements. Part of the clones is not present; checked against another copy, under half of the missing clones reflect an unresolved V gene, and the others are unexplained. A total of 70,000 to 80,000 clones appear in this sample, under 85% of them only once. About 8.2% of the sample belongs to the ten largest clones. The sequencing sample was made of PBMCs. These receptors were collected from a woman between 35 and 50 years old in good health and CMV-seropositive.

With regard to this clone: Within the sample, other DNA sequences also encode this same CDR3. The DNA for the CDR3 is TGTGCCAGCAGCTCCTTAGCGGGGGGCACAGATACGCAGTATTTT. It yields the protein CASSSLAGGTDTQYF. V usage is TRBV6-4 and J usage is TRBJ2-3, with TRBD2 matching over 9 bases. The V segment lost 6 bases and the J segment 1 base; nucleotides outside the gene matches: 5. Germline CDR1 MRHNA, CDR2 SNTAGT. The CDR3 consists of 15 residues.

This chain links TRBV7-8 with TRBJ1-2, with D hard to call. Trimming took 2 bases from V and 8 from J, leaving 18 bases between them. CDR1 is SGHVS and CDR2 is FQNEAQ in the germline V gene. The CDR3 extends over 15 amino acids. The CDR3 DNA sequence: TGTGCCAGCAGCTTAAGCGGCAGCTACTCGACGGGCTACACCTTC. Protein: CASSLSGSYSTGYTF.

The chain links TRBV7-3 to TRBJ2-7; tentative D call: TRBD2 (6 bases). CDR1 is SGHTA and CDR2 is FQGTGA in the germline V gene. The CDR3 extends over 13 amino acids. V dropped 4 bases and J dropped 8 bases, with 15 bases sitting between them. The CDR3 region is CASSYAGGEKQYF. In DNA form, the CDR3 reads TGTGCCAGCAGCTACGCCGGGGGAGAAAAGCAGTACTTC.